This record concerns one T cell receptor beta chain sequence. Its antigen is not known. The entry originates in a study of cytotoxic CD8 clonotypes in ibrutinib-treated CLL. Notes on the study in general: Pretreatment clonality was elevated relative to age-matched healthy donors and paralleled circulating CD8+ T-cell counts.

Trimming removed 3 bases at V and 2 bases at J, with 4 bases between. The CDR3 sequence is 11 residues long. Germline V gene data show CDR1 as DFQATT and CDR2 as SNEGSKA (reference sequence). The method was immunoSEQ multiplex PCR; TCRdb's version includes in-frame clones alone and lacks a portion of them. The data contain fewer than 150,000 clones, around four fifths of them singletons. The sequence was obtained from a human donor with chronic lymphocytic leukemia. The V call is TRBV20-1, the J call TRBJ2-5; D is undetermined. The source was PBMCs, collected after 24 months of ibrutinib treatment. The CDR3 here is CSASSQETQYF. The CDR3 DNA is TGCAGTGCTAGTTCTCAAGAGACCCAGTACTTC.